This TCR beta chain was obtained from a study of T cells in localized non-small cell lung cancer (dated by TCRdb to between 2020 and 2021). Study-wide context: T cell repertoires of approximately 250 early-stage NSCLC patients were analyzed, with tumors being compared against uninvolved tumor-adjacent lungs. Of the NSCLC patients, 129 were male and 107 were female, and the mean age was approximately 66 years. All 220 or so NSCLC patients in the cohort were treatment-naive and had localized lung tumors that were resected.

At diagnosis, tumor, uninvolved tumor-adjacent lung and peripheral blood were collected and then preserved as a mix of FFPE and fresh-frozen material. For TCR repertoire profiling, blood samples were analyzed in the form of peripheral blood mononuclear cells. This clone was seen only a few times. Its antigen remains unidentified. Base qualities are missing; no much larger clone stands one base away. Ends trimmed: V by 8 bases, J by 4 bases; bases unmatched to a gene: 4. From the germline V gene, CDR1 is MRHNA and CDR2 is SNTAGT. Reading from cysteine to phenylalanine, the CDR3 counts 12 amino acids. The retained sequence is limited to the CDR3, 36 bases, with the frame set at the first base. Broader findings and caveats from the paper: Of the top 100 tumor clones, a median of approximately 60 were detected in paired uninvolved adjacent lung; roughly 26 were also among that lung's top 100. Uninvolved tumor-adjacent lung showed the highest T cell clonality, higher than tumor, which suggests more focused antigenic responses in the uninvolved tumor-adjacent lung. Because multi-region tumor sequencing was not performed, intratumor heterogeneity could not be ruled out. Because the study design was exploratory, TCR variables were selected using unadjusted p-values without false-discovery rate correction. Longer overall survival was associated with higher T cell density in blood, whereas shorter survival was associated with higher clonality in adjacent lung.

TCR beta CDR3 regions were sequenced from DNA using the immunoSEQ Assay. The paper's data handling went like this. T cell density was computed as TCR beta template counts normalized to usable DNA estimated by amplifying housekeeping genes. Richness was estimated using the preseqR package, with extrapolation to 400,000 templates for PBMC samples and to 120,000 templates for tissue samples. Clonality was defined by subtracting Pielou's evenness from one. Tissue-enriched TCRs were identified by differential abundance testing using productive amino-acid clonotypes, minimum total count 5 and alpha 0.1. The Jaccard Index and the Morisita Overlap Index were used to measure repertoire overlap between compartments. TCR beta CDR3s were clustered by GLIPH together with public tetramer-defined viral CDR3s, and at least three viral sequences plus V-gene enrichment were required for viral motifs. TCRdb's version of the immuneACCESS table is confined to in-frame rearrangements and falls short of the full clone set. An unresolved V gene accounts for under half of the shortfall where checked; the remainder is of unknown origin. For V, J and clone size, that table is used; D and trimming come from the DNA. This sample comprises tens of thousands of clones, 80% of them detected only once. Approximately 9.6% of the sample is held by the ten biggest clonotypes.

This specimen was peripheral blood, taken before any cancer treatment. The V gene is TRBV6-4 and the J gene is TRBJ1-2; 7 bases in between match TRBD1. The TCR originated in an older female donor with stage I lung adenocarcinoma. The DNA is as follows: TGTGCCAGCGGCGACAGGGTCTATGGCTACACCTTC. Translated, it gives CASGDRVYGYTF.